The clone carrying this T cell receptor beta chain was observed a handful of times. Its antigen is unidentified. The sample comes from a study of cytomegalovirus exposure and HLA in healthy donors. Study-wide results and caveats: After further analysis at a later stage, around 17,000 TCR beta sequences were associated with HLA alleles at 0.05 false discovery rate. Altogether, 150 to 200 TCR beta chains were recorded as cytomegalovirus-associated. Analysis was carried out at a later point, and it linked a missense DCLRE1C variant to TCR beta V- and J-gene trimming.

CDR3 length equals 14 residues. Trimming shortened V by 1 base and J by 10 bases, and 14 bases separated the two germline ends. Germline lookup yields CDR1 SGHVS and CDR2 FQNEAQ. 13 Jbeta primers and 60 Vbeta primers were used for the PCR. TCRdb keeps only in-frame clones here, not all; method: immunoSEQ multiplex PCR. Among about 130,000 clones listed, about two thirds were seen once. The receptor comes from a man aged 45-65 years in good health and CMV-seropositive. V usage is TRBV7-8 and J usage is TRBJ1-5; possibly TRBD1 for D (5 bases). Sequencing was performed on PBMCs. For the CDR3, the DNA is TGTGCCAGCAGCTTAGTAGGCAGGGAAATACCCCAGCATTTT. Its protein product is CASSLVGREIPQHF.